This is a list of T cell receptor beta chains from one sample in a study of blood T cell repertoires in COVID-19. Sequencing used immunoSEQ multiplex PCR; TCRdb keeps in-frame clones, though not all of them. The sample lists a few hundred thousand clones; around 85% were seen once. The sequenced sample consisted of PBMCs or T cells enriched from blood (not recorded which). These TCRs come from a woman between 45 and 65 years old who had recovered from COVID-19. The conserved cysteine and the conserved F or W are not part of the CDR3 here. Fields, in order: CDR3 protein, V gene, J gene.

ASSLGGQSPQETQY,TRBV5-5,TRBJ2-5
ASSWSTGVFQPQH,TRBV19,TRBJ1-5
ASSVGALRAGEQY,TRBV9,TRBJ2-7
ASSELDGNTIY,TRBV5-1,TRBJ1-3
ASSRGWTGSMRADTQY,TRBV5-1,TRBJ2-3
ASSLTGLNYGYT,TRBV7-8,TRBJ1-2
ASSLFQGNYNEQF,TRBV5-1,TRBJ2-1
ASSDTGGFSYEQY,TRBV2,TRBJ2-7
ASSGTVNTEAF,TRBV5-1,TRBJ1-1
ASSLASVQETQY,TRBV5-5,TRBJ2-5
ASSRTSGGMGTDTQY,TRBV7-6,TRBJ2-3
ASSYGITGTGGYT,TRBV6-5,TRBJ1-2
ASSYSSGAAPVAF,TRBV6-2/TRBV6-3,TRBJ1-1
ASRLVYEQY,TRBV6-5,TRBJ2-7
ASSLKTGSARETQY,TRBV7-2,TRBJ2-5
ASSPSVRGQGDTQY,TRBV5-1,TRBJ2-3
ASSSQGLSYEQY,TRBV19,TRBJ2-7
ASSPPRQGIAEAF,TRBV28,TRBJ1-1
ASSPSGFQPQH,TRBV7-9,TRBJ1-5
AWQTGPNSPLH,TRBV30,TRBJ1-6
ASRRTGGYTNTGELF,TRBV3-1/TRBV3-2,TRBJ2-2
ASSQTLAGSHNEQF,TRBV7-7,TRBJ2-1
ASSRTSGANEQF,TRBV14,TRBJ2-1
ASSYGTGGRYGYT,TRBV5-1,TRBJ1-2
ASSLVGVNQPQH,TRBV5-6,TRBJ1-5
ASRRGTSGQETQY,TRBV4-2,TRBJ2-5
ASSPRDSPGGELF,TRBV3-1/TRBV3-2,TRBJ2-2
ASSLDGLGETQY,TRBV7-2,TRBJ2-5
ASSLALQGEPEAF,TRBV11-1,TRBJ1-1
ASSLALGGGANEQY,TRBV7-9,TRBJ2-7
ASSQTGGRFEQY,TRBV9,TRBJ2-7
ASRLRGYGYGYT,TRBV28,TRBJ1-2
AISVRSASMNTEAF,TRBV10-3,TRBJ1-1
ASSQTSNEQF,TRBV7-9,TRBJ2-1
ASWERRQGGYT,TRBV10-2,TRBJ1-2
ATSGFNQPQH,TRBV28,TRBJ1-5
ASSSQGALAKNIQY,TRBV7-9,TRBJ2-4
ASSVGQDGGYT,TRBV5-4,TRBJ1-2
ASSSQGQPINYGYT,TRBV7-9,TRBJ1-2
ASRGGTRASYEQY,TRBV27,TRBJ2-7
ASSVGASESTDTQY,TRBV9,TRBJ2-3
ASSPGGWGNTIY,TRBV3-1/TRBV3-2,TRBJ1-3
ASSLGRDQPQH,TRBV12-3/TRBV12-4,TRBJ1-5
ASSYRDRYYEQY,TRBV5-1,TRBJ2-7
ASRPGRGLEEQY,TRBV7-9,TRBJ2-7
ASSSVGGNEQF,TRBV6-5,TRBJ2-1
ASSLTSGGDLDTQY,TRBV11-3,TRBJ2-3
ASSPGGLEAF,TRBV5-4,TRBJ1-1
ASSLATMGQVVGAAF,TRBV7-8,TRBJ1-1
ASSVGASLNTDTQY,TRBV9,TRBJ2-3
ASSPPAAGGSTDTQY,TRBV11-2,TRBJ2-3
ASSWREKGNTGELF,TRBV5-4,TRBJ2-2
ASSLYSGNYGYT,TRBV13,TRBJ1-2
ASSYMSGQGGTGELF,TRBV5-1,TRBJ2-2
ASSLGQMNTGELF,TRBV5-1,TRBJ2-2
ASSLGDSSTDTQY,TRBV5-1,TRBJ2-3
ASSRDRVDGELF,TRBV27,TRBJ2-2
ASSPDGGRRTLH,TRBV7-2,TRBJ1-6